The 27 T cell receptor beta chains below all came from one sample that was sequenced in a study of shared clonotypes between healthy human individuals. Measured with immunoSEQ multiplex PCR; TCRdb has only the in-frame clones, and not every one. The sample has about 1.1 million clones; 75% to 85% are singletons. Sequencing used memory CD4+ T cells from PBMCs. Subset meaning: CD45RA-negative fraction. These receptors were obtained from a young man in good health. Some clones in this sample may be carry-over from other donors' samples.

V gene TRBV6-5 combines with J gene TRBJ1-1; D gene unclear. V dropped 4 bases and J dropped 4 bases, with 16 bases sitting between them. Looked up from germline, CDR1 is MNHEY and CDR2 is SVGAGI. There are 15 residues in the CDR3. For the CDR3, the DNA is TGTGCCAGCAGTTTAGTGACTAATTGGGGCACTGAAGCTTTCTTT. It encodes CASSLVTNWGTEAFF.

The chain has TRBV5-1 and TRBJ2-1; 11 bases map to TRBD2. The germline gives CDR1 SGHRS, CDR2 YFSETQ. The V segment lost 0 bases and the J segment 7 bases; nucleotides outside the gene matches: 6. The CDR3 loop spans 16 amino acids. CDR3 loop: CASSLGTSGRSNEQFF. The CDR3 nucleotides read TGCGCCAGCAGCTTGGGTACTAGCGGGAGATCAAATGAGCAGTTCTTC. Full variable domain (rest looked up from reference TRBV5-1 and TRBJ2-1): KAGVTQTPRYLIKTRGQQVTLSCSPISGHRSVSWYQQTPGQGLQFLFEYFSETQRNKGNFPGRFSGRQFSNSRSEMNVSTLELGDSALYLCASSLGTSGRSNEQFFGPGTRLTVL.

This clone is a singleton in its sample. This chain links TRBV25-1 with TRBJ2-5; 7 nucleotides match TRBD2. The DNA matches TRBJ2-7 better at its end, which makes the J call doubtful. This CDR3 is built from 13 residues. Germline CDR1 reads MGHDK; CDR2 reads SYGVNS. CDR3 nucleotide sequence: TGTGCCAGCAGTGCTAGCGGAGTCTACGAGCAGTACTTC. Translating gives CASSASGVYEQYF.

V and J are TRBV5-1 and TRBJ2-5; 7 positions agree with TRBD1. The CDR3 consists of 14 residues. The trim removed 4 bases at V and 4 bases at J, leaving 7 bases unmatched. Germline V gives CDR1 SGHRS, CDR2 YFSETQ. DNA of the CDR3: TGCGCCAGCAGCGGGCGGACAGGCGGAGAGACCCAGTACTTC. Its translation is CASSGRTGGETQYF.

The J gene is TRBJ2-7, the V gene TRBV2; D is unclear. The length of the CDR3 is 12 residues. CDR1 is SNHLY, CDR2 FYNNEI, per germline. V was trimmed by 4 bases and J by 5 bases, leaving 9 bases between them. The CDR3 region is CASSVAGHEQYF. The CDR3 DNA follows: TGTGCCAGCAGTGTGGCAGGTCACGAGCAGTACTTC. Full variable domain (outside the CDR3, taken from reference TRBV2 and TRBJ2-7): EPEVTQTPSHQVTQMGQEVILRCVPISNHLYFYWYRQILGQKVEFLVSFYNNEISEKSEIFDDQFSVERPDGSNFTLKIRSTKLEDSAMYFCASSVAGHEQYFGPGTRLTVT.

The V and J genes are TRBV2 and TRBJ1-2; a possible D gene is TRBD1 (5 bases). Germline CDR1 and CDR2: SNHLY and FYNNEI. The CDR3 loop spans 14 amino acids. V was cut by 6 bases and J by 0 bases, with 11 bases left in between. The CDR3 reads CASSPGRPNYGYTF. CDR3 coding DNA: TGTGCCAGCAGCCCGGGACGCCCTAACTATGGCTACACCTTC.

A word on this clone: A clone one base away is much larger, so this may be a read error. Other DNA sequences in the sample encode the same CDR3. This chain connects TRBV7-9 to TRBJ2-7; the D is unclear. There are 13 residues in the CDR3. Germline values: CDR1 SEHNR, CDR2 FQNEAQ (reference sequence). Trimming stripped 5 bases from V and 0 bases from J, with 8 bases between. As DNA, the CDR3 is TGTGCCAGCAGCCCCTACAGCTCCTACGAGCAGTACTTC. Translating it yields CASSPYSSYEQYF. Together with reference TRBV7-9 and TRBJ2-7, the CDR3 gives the full variable domain: DTGVSQNPRHKITKRGQNVTFRCDPISEHNRLYWYRQTLGQGPEFLTYFQNEAQLEKSRLLSDRFSAERPKGSFSTLEIQRTEQGDSAMYLCASSPYSSYEQYFGPGTRLTVT.

Points on this clone: Other nucleotide sequences from this sample produce the same CDR3. V usage is TRBV25-1 and J usage is TRBJ1-1, with D possibly being TRBD1 (6 bases). Trimming removed 5 bases from V and 5 bases from J, with 6 bases in between. The germline CDR1 and CDR2 sequences are MGHDK and SYGVNS. The CDR3 runs to 11 residues. CDR3 in amino acids: CASSRGTEAFF. In DNA, the CDR3 is TGTGCCAGCAGTAGGGGGACTGAAGCTTTCTTT.

V and J are TRBV18 and TRBJ1-1; D perhaps matches TRBD1 (5 bases). Between the trimmed V and J ends, which lost 4 bases and 0 bases, there was a span of 18 bases. This CDR3 has 17 amino acids. Looked up from germline, CDR1 is KGHSH and CDR2 is LQKENI. The chain's CDR3 is CASSLENVPGLNTEAFF. CDR3 nucleotides: TGTGCCAGCTCACTTGAGAACGTACCAGGGCTGAACACTGAAGCTTTCTTT.

This chain joins TRBV15 and TRBJ2-3; no reliable D call. The CDR3 consists of 14 residues. Germline values: CDR1 LNHNV, CDR2 YYDKDF (reference sequence). Trimming took 6 bases from V and 4 from J, leaving 14 bases between them. CDR3 protein: CATSRTAPSDTQYF. The CDR3 nucleotides read TGTGCCACCAGTCGAACCGCCCCTTCAGATACGCAGTATTTT.

V usage is TRBV2 and J usage is TRBJ2-5; D perhaps matches TRBD2 (6 bases). This CDR3 has 12 residues. From germline, CDR1 is SNHLY and CDR2 FYNNEI. The V gene lost 8 bases and the J gene lost 7 bases, with 14 bases spanning the gap. The CDR3 DNA sequence: TGTGCCAGCTGTCGGGAGAAGGGGACCCAGTACTTC. This encodes CASCREKGTQYF.

The rearrangement joins TRBV29-1 to TRBJ2-1; D perhaps matches TRBD2 (5 bases). Trimming left V 4 bases short and J 6 bases short, with 13 bases between. CDR1 is SQVTM and CDR2 is ANQGSEA in the germline V gene. The CDR3 spans 13 residues. CDR3 sequence (DNA): TGCAGCGTTGCGGCTAGCACCCTCAATGAGCAGTTCTTC. As protein: CSVAASTLNEQFF.

This clone was counted between two and nine times. One junction end disagrees with the germline gene, perhaps due to a read error. The gene calls are TRBV4-3 and TRBJ2-3; possible D gene TRBD1, 6 bases. The CDR3 loop spans 17 amino acids. Per germline, CDR1 LGHNA and CDR2 YSLEER. Here the CDR3 DNA reads TGCGCCAGCAGCAAAGACCGCAGGGGCCTGGGCACAGATACGCAGTATTTT. Its translation: CASSKDRRGLGTDTQYF.

The chain links TRBV18 to TRBJ1-5, with TRBD1 identical over 7 bases. The CDR3 spans 13 residues. Germline loops: CDR1 KGHSH, CDR2 LQKENI. The junction had 4 bases not matched to a gene; V was cut back by 4 bases and J by 7 bases. In DNA form, the CDR3 reads TGTGCCAGCTCACGGGACAGCCCACAGCCCCAGCATTTT. It codes for CASSRDSPQPQHF.

This chain uses TRBV2 with TRBJ2-7, with D perhaps TRBD1 (6 bases). Germline assignment: CDR1 SNHLY and CDR2 FYNNEI. Trimming took 6 bases from V and 7 from J, leaving 16 bases between them. CDR3 length: 13 amino acids. CDR3 residues: CASRDQGLGEQYF. The CDR3 DNA sequence: TGTGCCAGCAGGGATCAGGGGTTGGGGGAGCAGTACTTC.

The rearrangement joins TRBV5-1 to TRBJ1-5; the D gene is possibly TRBD1 (6 bases). This CDR3 comprises 13 residues. CDR1 is SGHRS and CDR2 is YFSETQ in the germline V gene. V lost 1 base and J lost 11, with 13 bases in between. The CDR3 DNA sequence: TGCGCCAGCAGCTTGAGGTTCGGGGGCACCCAGCATTTT. Its translation: CASSLRFGGTQHF.

This clone is a singleton in its sample. The genes are TRBV7-3 and TRBJ1-2; D possibly corresponds to TRBD1 (6 bases). CDR3 length equals 14 residues. Germline loops: CDR1 SGHTA, CDR2 FQGTGA. Trimming took off 5 bases at V and 6 bases at J, with 16 bases between the two ends. Here the CDR3 DNA reads TGTGCCAGCAGCCTTAACGTGGCAGGGGATGGCTACACCTTC. Amino acids: CASSLNVAGDGYTF. Variable domain in full (rest from reference TRBV7-3 and TRBJ1-2): GAGVSQTPSNKVTEKGKYVELRCDPISGHTALYWYRQSLGQGPEFLIYFQGTGAADDSGLPNDRFFAVRPEGSVSTLKIQRTERGDSAVYLCASSLNVAGDGYTFGSGTRLTVV.

This clone was seen a handful of times. The V gene is TRBV5-1, the J gene TRBJ2-3; 7 bases are shared with TRBD1. The V gene's germline CDR1 is SGHRS and CDR2 YFSETQ. There are 14 residues in the CDR3. V gave up 2 bases and J gave up 6 bases; unmatched junction bases: 6. The CDR3 nucleotides read TGCGCCAGCAGCTTACCACAGGGGCCGGATACGCAGTATTTT. It codes for CASSLPQGPDTQYF.

This clone was counted only a few times. This rearrangement joins TRBV7-3 to TRBJ2-3; 8 nucleotides align to TRBD2. Germline CDR1 is SGHTA and CDR2 is FQGTGA. J gave up 3 bases and V 2 bases, and 4 bases lay outside the gene matches. CDR3 length equals 15 residues. CDR3 bases: TGTGCCAGCAGCTTATTAGCGGGAATGACAGATACGCAGTATTTT. Translated, it gives CASSLLAGMTDTQYF.

V usage is TRBV6-1 and J usage is TRBJ2-3; tentatively, D is TRBD2 (5 bases). From germline, CDR1 is MNHNS and CDR2 SASEGT. V was clipped by 9 bases and J by 2 bases, with 9 bases between them. The CDR3 runs to 12 residues. The CDR3 is CASGRDTDTQYF. The CDR3, as DNA: TGTGCCAGTGGCCGGGACACAGATACGCAGTATTTT.

This chain uses TRBV19 with TRBJ1-1, with a tentative D call TRBD1 (5 bases). Germline assignment: CDR1 LNHDA and CDR2 SQIVND (reference sequence). V was trimmed by 5 bases and J by 6 bases, leaving 19 bases between them. The CDR3 is made up of 15 amino acids. In nucleotides, the CDR3 is TGTGCCAGTAGTGCCCGCGGGGGGTCCCTCGCTGAAGCTTTCTTT. Protein product: CASSARGGSLAEAFF.

This rearrangement joins TRBV10-2 to TRBJ2-5; TRBD2 agrees at 10 bases. V was clipped by 6 bases and J by 2 bases; unmatched bases: 15. The germline CDR1 and CDR2 sequences are WSHSY and SAAADI. This CDR3 spans 18 amino acids. This CDR3 is CASRSGASGRVVQETQYF. The CDR3 nucleotides read TGCGCCAGCAGGTCTGGGGCTAGCGGGAGAGTGGTACAAGAGACCCAGTACTTC.

The chain is built from TRBV27 and TRBJ2-5; TRBD2 agrees at 7 bases. CDR1 and CDR2 from the germline V gene are MNHEY and SMNVEV (reference sequence). With 5 bases clipped from V and 4 bases from J, the junction kept 10 bases outside the gene matches. CDR3 length: 15 residues. The CDR3 nucleotides are TGTGCCAGCAGTCCCGTCGGCGGGAGAAGAGAGACCCAGTACTTC. Its translation is CASSPVGGRRETQYF.

On this clone itself: The same CDR3 also results from other DNA sequences found in this sample. The CDR3 spells CASSLVRGSKNIQYF. The DNA for the CDR3 is TGCGCCAGCAGCTTGGTCAGGGGATCCAAAAACATTCAGTACTTC. The J gene is TRBJ2-4, the V gene TRBV5-1; tentative D call: TRBD1 (6 bases). This CDR3 has 15 amino acids. V lost 0 bases and J 2 bases, leaving 9 bases between the germline ends. CDR1 is SGHRS and CDR2 is YFSETQ in the germline V gene. The entire variable domain, with the rest obtained from reference TRBV5-1 and TRBJ2-4, is as follows: KAGVTQTPRYLIKTRGQQVTLSCSPISGHRSVSWYQQTPGQGLQFLFEYFSETQRNKGNFPGRFSGRQFSNSRSEMNVSTLELGDSALYLCASSLVRGSKNIQYFGAGTRLSVL.

V is TRBV30 and J is TRBJ1-2; D gene unclear. Germline lookup yields CDR1 GTSNPN and CDR2 SVGIG (reference sequence). There are 14 residues in the CDR3. V lost 3 bases, J lost 3 bases, and 14 bases lay in between. CDR3 sequence: CAWRVPRQDYGYTF. The CDR3 coding sequence is TGTGCCTGGAGAGTGCCTAGACAAGACTATGGCTACACCTTC.

The V gene is TRBV4-2, the J gene TRBJ2-3, with 8 bases fitting TRBD2. CDR3 length: 16 amino acids. V lost 4 bases to trimming and J lost 5 bases; unmatched junction nucleotides: 11. Germline CDR1 is LGHNA and CDR2 is YNFKEQ. The CDR3 loop reads CASSRAGGDSGDTQYF. The DNA of the CDR3 is TGTGCCAGCAGCCGCGCGGGGGGAGATTCGGGAGATACGCAGTATTTT.

The chain uses TRBV19 and TRBJ2-7; D not certain. The CDR3 runs to 14 residues. Trimming shortened V by 4 bases and J by 6 bases, and 16 bases separated the two germline ends. Germline values: CDR1 LNHDA, CDR2 SQIVND (reference sequence). CDR3 sequence (DNA): TGTGCCAGTAGTACTCGACAACCCCTCTCCGAGCAGTACTTC. Its protein is CASSTRQPLSEQYF.